These T cell receptor beta chains were read from a single sample in a study of Ad26.COV2.S vaccination and SARS-CoV-2 variants. Here immunoSEQ multiplex PCR was the method, and the copy in TCRdb shows in-frame clones only, minus some. This table has 300,000 to 450,000 clones, approximately 85% appearing once. Sequenced material: peripheral blood, taken in a trial of Ad26.COV2.S vaccine versus placebo. These receptors all stem from a person between 18 and 60 years old who received the Ad26.COV2.S COVID-19 vaccine or a placebo. Both conserved end residues are part of each CDR3. A D gene is named only where the DNA matches it firmly. Some rows mark clone size as missing; the rest say once, few, many or name a class of expanded clone.

d_call | cdr3_length | clone_size | j_call | v_call | cdr3_nt | cdr3_aa
. | 14 | . | TRBJ2-7 | TRBV11-3 | TGTGCCAGCAGCTTCAGCAGATTCTTCTACGAGCAGTACTTC | CASSFSRFFYEQYF
. | 14 | . | TRBJ2-5 | TRBV6-5 | TGTGCCAGCAGTTACTTGATGACTAGGGAGACCCAGTACTTC | CASSYLMTRETQYF
. | 14 | . | TRBJ2-7 | TRBV2 | TGTGCCAGCAGTGTCAGGGGGGGCGTCGGCGAGCAGTACTTC | CASSVRGGVGEQYF
. | 14 | . | TRBJ2-7 | TRBV19 | TGTGCCAGTAGTCCCCAAGCCCGGGAGAAGGAGCAGTACTTC | CASSPQAREKEQYF
TRBD1 | 15 | . | TRBJ1-5 | TRBV4-1 | TGCGCCAGCAGCCAACTGACAGGGAGCAATCAGCCCCAGCATTTT | CASSQLTGSNQPQHF
. | 18 | . | TRBJ1-2 | TRBV19 | TGTGCCAGTAGCCCTAGGGGGGGTACCATCTTCCGTAACTATGGCTACACCTTC | CASSPRGGTIFRNYGYTF
. | 15 | . | TRBJ2-3 | TRBV27 | TGTGCCAGCAGCCCGATCTCGGGAGCGGGAGATACGCAGTATTTT | CASSPISGAGDTQYF
. | 13 | . | TRBJ2-7 | TRBV7-9 | TGTGCCAGCAGCTTAACTGGAGCCTACGAGCAGTACTTC | CASSLTGAYEQYF
TRBD2 | 16 | once | TRBJ2-5 | TRBV7-2 | TGTGCCAGCAGTCGTACTAGCGGCAATTACCAAGAGACCCAGTACTTC | CASSRTSGNYQETQYF
TRBD1 | 15 | once | TRBJ2-3 | TRBV9 | TGTGCCAGCAGCGCCGGGGACAGGGGCATCGATACGCAGTATTTT | CASSAGDRGIDTQYF
. | 15 | . | TRBJ2-4 | TRBV19 | TGTGCCAGTAGATCCCGGGGTACCGCCAAAAACATTCAGTACTTC | CASRSRGTAKNIQYF
TRBD1 | 15 | . | TRBJ1-6 | TRBV28 | TGTGCCAGCAGTTTGTACGGACAGGGAAAGTCACCCCTCCACTTT | CASSLYGQGKSPLHF
TRBD1 | 13 | . | TRBJ1-2 | TRBV18 | TGTGCCAGCTCACTGGGGACAGGGGATGGCTACACCTTC | CASSLGTGDGYTF
. | 15 | . | TRBJ2-2 | TRBV7-8 | TGTGCCAGCAGCTTAGCAGAGGGCTGGAGCGGGGAGCTGTTTTTT | CASSLAEGWSGELFF
. | 14 | few | TRBJ1-5 | TRBV19 | TGTGCCAGTAAAGAGGGTTGGAGCAATCAGCCCCAGCATTTT | CASKEGWSNQPQHF
. | 14 | . | TRBJ2-2 | TRBV11-2 | TGTGCCAGCAGCTTAGTGCCAGAAACCGGGGAGCTGTTTTTT | CASSLVPETGELFF
TRBD2 | 14 | . | TRBJ2-1 | TRBV4-3 | TGCGCCAGCAGCCACCAGCGGGGTCGGAATGAGCAGTTCTTC | CASSHQRGRNEQFF
. | 16 | few | TRBJ1-3 | TRBV10-1 | TGCGCCAGCAGTCCAGGCGGGTCGACCTCTGGAAACACCATATATTTT | CASSPGGSTSGNTIYF
TRBD1 | 18 | . | TRBJ2-6 | TRBV30 | TGTGCCTGGAGTGTATCCGGGGACAGGGGTTCTGGGGCCAACGTCCTGACTTTC | CAWSVSGDRGSGANVLTF
. | 14 | . | TRBJ1-3 | TRBV14 | TGTGCCAGCCTCCAAAGGGGAGTCGAAAACACCATATATTTT | CASLQRGVENTIYF
. | 12 | . | TRBJ2-3 | TRBV7-8 | TGTGCCAGCAGCCCCCTAGCAGATACGCAGTATTTT | CASSPLADTQYF
. | 15 | . | TRBJ2-7 | TRBV5-8 | TGTGCCAGCAGCTCCAGACTCGGGACAATCTACGAGCAGTACTTC | CASSSRLGTIYEQYF
. | 16 | . | TRBJ1-2 | TRBV4-1 | TGCGCCAGCAGCCAACCCCGACAAATTAGCGACTATGGCTACACCTTC | CASSQPRQISDYGYTF
. | 14 | . | TRBJ2-7 | TRBV5-1 | TGCGCCAGCAGCGCCACCGGGGGTCCCTACGAGCAGTACTTC | CASSATGGPYEQYF
. | 13 | few | TRBJ1-4 | TRBV19 | TGTGCCAGTAGACCCAACCGGGGTGAAAAACTGTTTTTT | CASRPNRGEKLFF
TRBD2 | 16 | . | TRBJ2-5 | TRBV7-2 | TGTGCCAGCAGCAGCCGAGGAGCGGGGGGGCGGGAGACCCAGTACTTC | CASSSRGAGGRETQYF
. | 12 | once | TRBJ2-1 | TRBV7-2 | TGTGCCAGCAGCTTATATAGAGATGAGCAGTTCTTC | CASSLYRDEQFF
. | 17 | . | TRBJ1-3 | TRBV4-1 | TGCGCCAGCAGCCCGTTGGTGGCTATAAAATCTGGAAACACCATATATTTT | CASSPLVAIKSGNTIYF
. | 13 | . | TRBJ1-4 | TRBV5-1 | TGCGCCAGCAGCTTTCAGGGTGGTGAAAAACTGTTTTTT | CASSFQGGEKLFF